This entry concerns a single T cell receptor (beta chain). This specimen comes from a study of cytomegalovirus exposure and HLA in healthy donors. Study-level background: Most donors, roughly 77% of approximately 400 genotyped, fell in the Caucasian-associated ancestry cluster.

The study ran its PCR with 60 Vbeta and 13 Jbeta primers. Clones were read by immunoSEQ multiplex PCR, and TCRdb kept only the in-frame ones, dropping some. This sample has roughly 200,000 clones, with approximately 85% found just once. Sequencing input: PBMCs. This sequence originates from a woman between 50 and 59 years old in good health and CMV-seronegative.

The CDR3 protein is CASRMSRADSPLHF. CDR3 bases: TGTGCCAGCAGAATGAGCAGGGCGGATTCACCCCTCCACTTT. V is TRBV6-1 and J is TRBJ1-6; possible D gene TRBD1, 5 bases. The CDR3 has 14 amino acids. The ends were cut back, 6 bases at V and 8 bases at J, with 14 bases in the middle. Germline lookup yields CDR1 MNHNS and CDR2 SASEGT.